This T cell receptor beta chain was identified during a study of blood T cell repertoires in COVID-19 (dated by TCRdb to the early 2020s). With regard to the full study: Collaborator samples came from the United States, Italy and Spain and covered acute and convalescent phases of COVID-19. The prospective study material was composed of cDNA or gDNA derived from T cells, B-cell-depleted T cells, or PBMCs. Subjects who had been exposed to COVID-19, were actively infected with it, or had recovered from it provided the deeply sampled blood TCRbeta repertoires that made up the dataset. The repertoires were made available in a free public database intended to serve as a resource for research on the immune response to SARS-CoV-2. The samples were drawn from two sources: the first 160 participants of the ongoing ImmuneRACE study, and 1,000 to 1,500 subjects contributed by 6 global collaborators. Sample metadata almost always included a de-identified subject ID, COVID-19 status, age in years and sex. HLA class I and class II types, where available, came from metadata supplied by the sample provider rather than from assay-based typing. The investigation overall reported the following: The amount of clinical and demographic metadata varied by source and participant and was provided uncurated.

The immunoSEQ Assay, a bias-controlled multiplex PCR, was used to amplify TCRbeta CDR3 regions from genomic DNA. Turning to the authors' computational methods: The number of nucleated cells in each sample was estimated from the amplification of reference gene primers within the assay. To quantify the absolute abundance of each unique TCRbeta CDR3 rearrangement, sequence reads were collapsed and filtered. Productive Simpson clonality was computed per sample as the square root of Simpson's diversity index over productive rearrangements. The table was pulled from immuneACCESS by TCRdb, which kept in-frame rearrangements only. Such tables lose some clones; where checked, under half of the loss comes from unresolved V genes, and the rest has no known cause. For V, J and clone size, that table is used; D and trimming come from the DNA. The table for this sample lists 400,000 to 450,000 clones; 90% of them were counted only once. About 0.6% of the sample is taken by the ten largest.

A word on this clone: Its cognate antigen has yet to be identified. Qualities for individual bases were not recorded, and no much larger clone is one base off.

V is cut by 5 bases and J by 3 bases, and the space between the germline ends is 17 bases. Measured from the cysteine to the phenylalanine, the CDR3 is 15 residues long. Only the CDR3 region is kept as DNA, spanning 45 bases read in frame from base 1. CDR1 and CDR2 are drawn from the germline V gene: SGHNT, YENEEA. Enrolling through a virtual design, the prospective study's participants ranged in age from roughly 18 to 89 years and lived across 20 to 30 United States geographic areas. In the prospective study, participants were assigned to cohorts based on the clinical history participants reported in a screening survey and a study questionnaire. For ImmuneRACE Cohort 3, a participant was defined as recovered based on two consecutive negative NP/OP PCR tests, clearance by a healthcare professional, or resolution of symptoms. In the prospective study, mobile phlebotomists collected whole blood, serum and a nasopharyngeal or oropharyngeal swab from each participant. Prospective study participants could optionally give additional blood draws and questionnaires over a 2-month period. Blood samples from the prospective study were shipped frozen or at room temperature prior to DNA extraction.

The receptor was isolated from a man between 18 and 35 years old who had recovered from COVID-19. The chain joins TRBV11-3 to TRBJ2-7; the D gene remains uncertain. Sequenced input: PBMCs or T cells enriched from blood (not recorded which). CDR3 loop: CASSPGGSLDYEQYF. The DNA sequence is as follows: TGTGCCAGCAGCCCCGGCGGTTCCCTGGACTACGAGCAGTACTTC.